The sequence of this T cell receptor (beta chain) was determined in a study of regulatory T cells in long-lasting Graves disease. Per the germline V gene, CDR1 is LNHDA and CDR2 is SQIVND (reference sequence). The CDR3 spans 13 residues. With 3 bases removed from V and 2 bases from J, the gap between germline ends came to 6 bases. With iRepertoire HTBI primers and Arm-PCR of CDR3 regions, TCR beta libraries were built. MiXCR, run by TCRdb on the multiplex PCR reads, gives a single entry per CDR3 protein. The data hold around 500,000 distinct CDR3 sequences, with around 16% observed a single time. This clonotype has more than one count but fewer than ten. Its antigen remains unknown. Findings of the study overall: Only a small sample size was used, which may have cut accuracy.

This sample's time point: newly diagnosed GD, antithyroid drugs for less than 3 months. With RNA extracted from PBMCs as input, the TCR library was made. These same records also appear under a second study, on T cells in Graves' hyperthyroidism and ophthalmopathy. This second study says: Lactation, pregnancy, other autoimmune disease or uncontrolled infection excluded patients. The study used the HTBI primer set for a first-round RT-PCR of the TCR CDR3. From stable hyperthyroidism, ophthalmopathy was set apart by a 13 V-J model.

The chain is built from TRBV19 and TRBJ2-3; D is unresolved. The receptor was derived from a middle-aged woman with Graves disease. Sequenced here: peripheral blood mononuclear cells (PBMCs), sampled at new diagnosis, from a patient treated with antithyroid drugs. The CDR3 sequence is CASSIQDTDTQYF. The DNA of the CDR3 is TGTGCCAGTAGTATCCAGGACACAGATACGCAGTATTTT.